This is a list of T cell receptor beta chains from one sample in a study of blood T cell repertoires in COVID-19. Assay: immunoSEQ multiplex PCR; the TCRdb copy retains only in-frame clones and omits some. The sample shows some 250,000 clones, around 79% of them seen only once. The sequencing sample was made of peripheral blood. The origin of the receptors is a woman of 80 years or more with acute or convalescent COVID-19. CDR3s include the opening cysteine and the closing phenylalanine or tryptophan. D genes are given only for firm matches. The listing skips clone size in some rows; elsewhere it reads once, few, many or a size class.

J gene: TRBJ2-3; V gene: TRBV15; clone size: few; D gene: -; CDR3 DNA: TGTGCCACCAGCAGAGATCGGGTGGTGGTAGAGGCGCAGTATTTT; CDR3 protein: CATSRDRVVVEAQYF
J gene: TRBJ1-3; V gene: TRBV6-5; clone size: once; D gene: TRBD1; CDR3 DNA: TGTGCCAGCAGTTGGGGACAGGGTTTAGACACCATATATTTT; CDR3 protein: CASSWGQGLDTIYF
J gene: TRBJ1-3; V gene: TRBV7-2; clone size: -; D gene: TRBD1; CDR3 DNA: TGTGCCAGCAGCTTAAAAAGGGGGCAGGCTGGAAACACCATATATTTT; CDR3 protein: CASSLKRGQAGNTIYF
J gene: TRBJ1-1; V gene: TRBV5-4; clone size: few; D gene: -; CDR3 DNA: TGTGCCAGCAGCTTGGGGGGCGGGGCAGACACTGAAGCTTTCTTT; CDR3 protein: CASSLGGGADTEAFF
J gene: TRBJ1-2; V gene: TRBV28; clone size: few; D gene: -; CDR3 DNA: TGTGCCAGCAGTTTTGGCTCCTATGGCTACACCTTC; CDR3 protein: CASSFGSYGYTF
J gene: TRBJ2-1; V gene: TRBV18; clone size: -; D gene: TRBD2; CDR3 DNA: TGTGCCAGCTCATGGCGTACTAGCGGGGTTAATGAGCAGTTCTTC; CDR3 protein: CASSWRTSGVNEQFF
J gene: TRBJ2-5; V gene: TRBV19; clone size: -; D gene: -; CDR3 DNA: TGTGCCAGTAGTATTGGCAGCCAAGAGACCCAGTACTTC; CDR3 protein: CASSIGSQETQYF
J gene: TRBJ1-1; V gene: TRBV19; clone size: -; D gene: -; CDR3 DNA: TGTGCCAGTAGTATAGCCCCCCAGAACACTGAAGCTTTCTTT; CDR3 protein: CASSIAPQNTEAFF
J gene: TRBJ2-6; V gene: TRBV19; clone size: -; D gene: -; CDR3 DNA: TGTGCCAGTAGCCCCGGGGATATGGGGTCTGGGGCCAACGTCCTGACTTTC; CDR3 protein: CASSPGDMGSGANVLTF
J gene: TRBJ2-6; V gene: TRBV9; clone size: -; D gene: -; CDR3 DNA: TGTGCCAGCAGCGTAGAGGGGCTCTCTGGGGCCAACGTCCTGACTTTC; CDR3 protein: CASSVEGLSGANVLTF
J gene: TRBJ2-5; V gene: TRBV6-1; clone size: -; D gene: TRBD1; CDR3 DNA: TGTGCCAGCAGTGAAAGGGGGCGAGGCGAGACCCAGTACTTC; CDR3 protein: CASSERGRGETQYF
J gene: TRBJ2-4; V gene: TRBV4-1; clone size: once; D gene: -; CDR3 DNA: TGCGCCAGCAGCCAAGATGCAGGGCAGAACATTCAGTACTTC; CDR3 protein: CASSQDAGQNIQYF
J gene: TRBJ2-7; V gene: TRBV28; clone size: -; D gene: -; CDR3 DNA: TGTGCCAGCAGTTTAGGGGGCAGGGGATCCTACGAGCAGTACTTC; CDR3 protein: CASSLGGRGSYEQYF
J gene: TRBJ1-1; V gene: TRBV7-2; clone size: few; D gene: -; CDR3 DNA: TGTGCCAGCAGCTGGGGGGGGGATATGGCTTTCTTT; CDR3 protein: CASSWGGDMAFF
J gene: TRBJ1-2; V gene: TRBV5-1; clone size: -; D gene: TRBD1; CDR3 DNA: TGCGCCAGCAGCTTGGATGGTCGCGGGCAGGGGGCGGCCTATGGCTACACCTTC; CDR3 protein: CASSLDGRGQGAAYGYTF
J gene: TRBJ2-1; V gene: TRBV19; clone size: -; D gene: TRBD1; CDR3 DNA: TGTGCCAGTAGTATGAGGACAGGGGGCTACAATGAGCAGTTCTTC; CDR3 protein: CASSMRTGGYNEQFF
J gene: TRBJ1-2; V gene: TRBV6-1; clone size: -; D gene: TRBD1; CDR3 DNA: TGTGCCAGCAGTGAACGACAGGGCCCATTCTATGGCTACACCTTC; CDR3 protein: CASSERQGPFYGYTF
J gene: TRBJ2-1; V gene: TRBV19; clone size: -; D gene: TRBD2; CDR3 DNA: TGTGCCAGTACTCGGGCGGGAGGGCCGGCTAATGAGCAGTTCTTC; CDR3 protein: CASTRAGGPANEQFF
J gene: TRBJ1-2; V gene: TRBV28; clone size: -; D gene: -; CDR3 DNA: TGTGCCAGCAGTTTATACGGGGGGCTGGGCTATGGCTACACCTTC; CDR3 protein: CASSLYGGLGYGYTF
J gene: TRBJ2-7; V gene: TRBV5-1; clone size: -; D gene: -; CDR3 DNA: TGCGCCAGCAGCCCCTCGACCGGCAGCGCCGGCTCCTACGAGCAGTACTTC; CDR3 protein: CASSPSTGSAGSYEQYF
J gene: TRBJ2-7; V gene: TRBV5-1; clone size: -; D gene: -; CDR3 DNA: TGCGCCAGCAGCTCTGGTGGGGCGGACTCCTACGAGCAGTACTTC; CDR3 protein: CASSSGGADSYEQYF
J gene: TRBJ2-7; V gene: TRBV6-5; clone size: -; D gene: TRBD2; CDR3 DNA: TGTGCCAGCAAGACTAGCGGGGGCTCCTACGAGCAGTACTTC; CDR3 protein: CASKTSGGSYEQYF
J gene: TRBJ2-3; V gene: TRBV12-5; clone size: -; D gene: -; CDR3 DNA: TGTGCTAGTGGTCTCCGTACAGATACGCAGTATTTT; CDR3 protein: CASGLRTDTQYF
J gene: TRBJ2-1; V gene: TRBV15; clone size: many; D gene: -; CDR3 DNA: TGTGCCACCAGCAGAGACAACACAGGGGGGGGAAGGAATGAGCAGTTCTTC; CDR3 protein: CATSRDNTGGGRNEQFF
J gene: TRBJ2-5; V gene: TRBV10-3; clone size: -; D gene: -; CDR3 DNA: TGTGCCATCAGTGGCTTCCCAGGGGAGACCCAGTACTTC; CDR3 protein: CAISGFPGETQYF
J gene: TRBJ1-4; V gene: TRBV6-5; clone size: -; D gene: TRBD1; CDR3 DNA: TGTGCCAGCAGCCCCGGACAGGTTAATAATGAAAAACTGTTTTTT; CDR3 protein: CASSPGQVNNEKLFF
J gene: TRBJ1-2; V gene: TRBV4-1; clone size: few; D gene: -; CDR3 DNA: TGCGCCAGCAGCCAAGATCCCAGGGCTCGAGGCTACACCTTC; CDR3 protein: CASSQDPRARGYTF
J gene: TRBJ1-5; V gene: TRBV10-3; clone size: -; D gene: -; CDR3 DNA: TGTGCCATCAATGGCAGGGGAGACAATCAGCCCCAGCATTTT; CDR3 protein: CAINGRGDNQPQHF
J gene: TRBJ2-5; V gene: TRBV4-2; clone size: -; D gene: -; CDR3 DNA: TGTGCCAGCAGCCCTGAACAGGCCTATGGAGAGACCCAGTACTTC; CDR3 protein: CASSPEQAYGETQYF
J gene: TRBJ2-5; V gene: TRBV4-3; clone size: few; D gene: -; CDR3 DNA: TGCGCCAGCAGCACAAGCGCGGGGGCCCAAGAGACCCAGTACTTC; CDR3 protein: CASSTSAGAQETQYF
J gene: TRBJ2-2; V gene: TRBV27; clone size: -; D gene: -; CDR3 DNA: TGTGCCAGCAGTTTATACGGGGGAAACACCGGGGAGCTGTTTTTT; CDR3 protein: CASSLYGGNTGELFF
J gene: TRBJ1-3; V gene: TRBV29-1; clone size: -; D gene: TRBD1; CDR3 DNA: TGCAGCGTTGAAGATCGGACAGGCTCTGGAAACACCATATATTTT; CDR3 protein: CSVEDRTGSGNTIYF
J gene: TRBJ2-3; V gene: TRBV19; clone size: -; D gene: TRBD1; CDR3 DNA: TGTGCCAGTACCAGACAGGGAGCAGATACGCAGTATTTT; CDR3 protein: CASTRQGADTQYF
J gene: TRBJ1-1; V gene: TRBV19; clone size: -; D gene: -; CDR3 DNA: TGTGCCAGTAGTATCCAGGGTTTGAACACTGAAGCTTTCTTT; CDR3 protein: CASSIQGLNTEAFF
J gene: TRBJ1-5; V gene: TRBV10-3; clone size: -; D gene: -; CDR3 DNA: TGTGCCATCAGTGAGTCTGGCTATCAGCCCCAGCATTTT; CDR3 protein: CAISESGYQPQHF
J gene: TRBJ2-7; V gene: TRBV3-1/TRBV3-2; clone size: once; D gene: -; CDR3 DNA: TGTGCCAGCAGCCAAGACGGCAGGGCTCCCCACTCCTACGAGCAGTACTTC; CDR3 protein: CASSQDGRAPHSYEQYF
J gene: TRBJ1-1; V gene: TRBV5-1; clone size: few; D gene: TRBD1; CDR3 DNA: TGCGCCAGCGGCCCCGGGACAGAGAACACTGAAGCTTTCTTT; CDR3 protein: CASGPGTENTEAFF
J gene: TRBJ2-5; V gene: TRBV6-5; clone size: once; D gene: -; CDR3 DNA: TGTGCCAGCAGTCACACAGGGAACGTTGGCGAGACCCAGTACTTC; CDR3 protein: CASSHTGNVGETQYF
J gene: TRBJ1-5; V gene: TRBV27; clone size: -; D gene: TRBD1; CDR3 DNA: TGTGCCAGCAGTAAATCAGGGGGCGTGGGCTACAATCAGCCCCAGCATTTT; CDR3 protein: CASSKSGGVGYNQPQHF
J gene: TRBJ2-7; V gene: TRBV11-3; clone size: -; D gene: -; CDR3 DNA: TGTGCCAGCAGCTTAGTAGCTAGCTCCTACGAGCAGTACTTC; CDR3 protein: CASSLVASSYEQYF
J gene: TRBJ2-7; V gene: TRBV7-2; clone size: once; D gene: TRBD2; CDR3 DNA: TGTGCCAGCAGCTTAGGCTTTCGTAGCGGGGGGTTCACCTACGAGCAGTACTTC; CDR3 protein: CASSLGFRSGGFTYEQYF
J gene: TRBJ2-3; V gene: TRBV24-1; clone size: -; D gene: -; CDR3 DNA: TGTGCCACCAGTGACTCCCTGGGGGCTGCAAGCACAGATACGCAGTATTTT; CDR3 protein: CATSDSLGAASTDTQYF
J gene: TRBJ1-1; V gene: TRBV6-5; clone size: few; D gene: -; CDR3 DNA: TGTGCCAGCAGTTACTCGCGGAACACTGAAGCTTTCTTT; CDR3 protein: CASSYSRNTEAFF
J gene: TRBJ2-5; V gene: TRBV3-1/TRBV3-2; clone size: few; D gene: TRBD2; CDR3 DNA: TGTGCCAGCAGCCCACGGGGGGGCGGAGCTGGCCAGTACTTC; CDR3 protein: CASSPRGGGAGQYF
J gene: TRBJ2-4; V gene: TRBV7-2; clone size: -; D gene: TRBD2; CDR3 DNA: TGTGCCAGCAGCTTATATAGCGGGGCCCTAGCCAAAAACATTCAGTACTTC; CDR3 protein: CASSLYSGALAKNIQYF
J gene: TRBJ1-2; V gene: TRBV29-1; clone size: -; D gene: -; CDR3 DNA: TGCAGCGTTGACAGTGCATCGGGCTATGGCTACACCTTC; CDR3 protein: CSVDSASGYGYTF